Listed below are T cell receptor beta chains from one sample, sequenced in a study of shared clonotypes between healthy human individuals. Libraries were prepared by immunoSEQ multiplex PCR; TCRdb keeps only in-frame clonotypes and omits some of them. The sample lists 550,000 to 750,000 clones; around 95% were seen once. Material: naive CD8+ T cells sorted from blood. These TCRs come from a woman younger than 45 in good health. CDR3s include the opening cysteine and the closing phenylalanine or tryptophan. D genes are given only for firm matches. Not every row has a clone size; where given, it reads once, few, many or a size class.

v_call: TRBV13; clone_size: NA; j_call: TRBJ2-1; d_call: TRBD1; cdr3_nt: TGTGCCAGCAGCCCTTACGGACAGGGCGACAATGAGCAGTTCTTC; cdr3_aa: CASSPYGQGDNEQFF
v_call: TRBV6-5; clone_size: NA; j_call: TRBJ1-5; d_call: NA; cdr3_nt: TGTGCCAGCAGTTACTCGGGGTCCAGCAATCAGCCCCAGCATTTT; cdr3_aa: CASSYSGSSNQPQHF
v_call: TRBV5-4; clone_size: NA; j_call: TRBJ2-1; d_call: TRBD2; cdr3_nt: TGTGCCAGCAGCTTGGGCCCGACTAGCTCATCCTACAATGAGCAGTTCTTC; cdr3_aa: CASSLGPTSSSYNEQFF
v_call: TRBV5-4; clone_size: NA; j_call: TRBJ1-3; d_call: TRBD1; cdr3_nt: TGTGCCAGCAGCTCAGGGACAGGGTCTGACACCATATATTTT; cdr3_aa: CASSSGTGSDTIYF
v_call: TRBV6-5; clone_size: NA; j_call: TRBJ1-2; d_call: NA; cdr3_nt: TGTGCCAGCAGTTACATGCAGACAGCCGCACATGGCTACACCTTC; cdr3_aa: CASSYMQTAAHGYTF
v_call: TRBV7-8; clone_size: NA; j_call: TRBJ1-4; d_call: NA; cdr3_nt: TGTGCCAGCAGCTTAGACGTCGGAGGGACTGAAAAACTGTTTTTT; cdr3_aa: CASSLDVGGTEKLFF
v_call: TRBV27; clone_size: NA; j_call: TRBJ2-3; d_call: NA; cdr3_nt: TGTGCCAGCAGCATGGACAGGGAGGGGACAGATACGCAGTATTTT; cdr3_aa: CASSMDREGTDTQYF
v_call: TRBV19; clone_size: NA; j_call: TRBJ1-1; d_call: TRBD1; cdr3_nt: TGTGCCAGTAGTATAGTGGAGGGGGCAGGAACTGAAGCTTTCTTT; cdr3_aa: CASSIVEGAGTEAFF
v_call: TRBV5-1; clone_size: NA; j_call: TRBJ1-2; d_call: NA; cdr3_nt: TGCGCCAGCAGCTTGGGGCGGAACTATGGCTACACCTTC; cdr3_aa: CASSLGRNYGYTF
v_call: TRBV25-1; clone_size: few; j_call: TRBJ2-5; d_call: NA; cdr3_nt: TGTGCCAGCAGTGAAGAGACCCAGTACTTC; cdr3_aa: CASSEETQYF
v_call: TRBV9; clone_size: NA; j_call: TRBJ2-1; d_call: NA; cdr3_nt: TGTGCCAGCAGCGTCAGTCGCGCTACTTACAATGAGCAGTTCTTC; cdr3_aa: CASSVSRATYNEQFF
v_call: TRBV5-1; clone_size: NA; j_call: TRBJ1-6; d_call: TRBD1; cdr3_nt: TGCGCCAGCGGTCACGGGACAGGGCTGAGATCACCCCTCCACTTT; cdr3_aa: CASGHGTGLRSPLHF
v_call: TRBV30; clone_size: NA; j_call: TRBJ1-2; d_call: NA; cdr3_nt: TGTGCCTGGAGTGTACCGGGCACCGGGGGCTACACCTTC; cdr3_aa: CAWSVPGTGGYTF
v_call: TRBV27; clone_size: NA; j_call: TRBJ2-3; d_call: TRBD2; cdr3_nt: TGTGCCAGCAGTCTTCTAGCGGGAGGGCTTGGGAGAACAGATACGCAGTATTTT; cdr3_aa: CASSLLAGGLGRTDTQYF
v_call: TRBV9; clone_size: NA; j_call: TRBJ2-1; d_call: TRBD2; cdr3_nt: TGTGCCAGCAGCGAGACGGGAGTCGGGGGGGAGCAGTTCTTC; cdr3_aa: CASSETGVGGEQFF
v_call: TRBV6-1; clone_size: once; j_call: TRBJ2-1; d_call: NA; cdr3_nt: TGTGCCAGCAGTGAATCGCGGGGATGGGGTCGAAGGCATGAGCAGTTCTTC; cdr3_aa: CASSESRGWGRRHEQFF
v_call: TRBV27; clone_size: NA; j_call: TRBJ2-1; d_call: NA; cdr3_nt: TGTGCCAGCAGTTTGCGCCGGGAGAGGACCTACAATGAGCAGTTCTTC; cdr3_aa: CASSLRRERTYNEQFF
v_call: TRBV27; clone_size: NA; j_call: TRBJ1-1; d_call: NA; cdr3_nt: TGTGCCAGCAGTTCCCGGACATATCGCACTGAAGCTTTCTTT; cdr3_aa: CASSSRTYRTEAFF
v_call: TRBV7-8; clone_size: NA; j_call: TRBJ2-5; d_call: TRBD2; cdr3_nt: TGTGCCAGCAGCTCCCTGACTAGCAGGGAGACCCAGTACTTC; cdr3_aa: CASSSLTSRETQYF
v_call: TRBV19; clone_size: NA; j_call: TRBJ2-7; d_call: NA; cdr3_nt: TGTGCCAGTAGTCAAAAGGACTTCTACGAGCAGTACTTC; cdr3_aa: CASSQKDFYEQYF
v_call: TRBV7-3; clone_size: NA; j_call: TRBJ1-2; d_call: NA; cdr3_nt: TGTGCCAGCGGCAAAGAACCCTCTAACTATGGCTACACCTTC; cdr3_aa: CASGKEPSNYGYTF
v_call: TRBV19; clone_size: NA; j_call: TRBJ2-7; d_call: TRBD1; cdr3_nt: TGTGCCAGTAGTCCAGGGGGCTACGAGCAGTACTTC; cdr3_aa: CASSPGGYEQYF
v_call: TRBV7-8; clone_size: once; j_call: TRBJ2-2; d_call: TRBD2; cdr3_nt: TGTGCCAGCAGCTTAGTTTCGCGGGAGGCCGCGGACACCGGGGAGCTGTTTTTT; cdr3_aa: CASSLVSREAADTGELFF
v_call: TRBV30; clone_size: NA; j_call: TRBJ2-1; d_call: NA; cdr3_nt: TGTGCCTGGAGTGTTGAGGGGACTGAGCAGTTCTTC; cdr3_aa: CAWSVEGTEQFF
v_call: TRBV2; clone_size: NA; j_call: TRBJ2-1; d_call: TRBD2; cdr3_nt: TGTGCCAGCAGTGAAGCGAAGGGACTAGGGTACAATGAGCAGTTCTTC; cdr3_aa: CASSEAKGLGYNEQFF
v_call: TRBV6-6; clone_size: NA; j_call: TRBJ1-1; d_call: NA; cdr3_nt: TGTGCCAGCAGTTACTCAGGTGGCACTGAAGCTTTCTTT; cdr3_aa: CASSYSGGTEAFF
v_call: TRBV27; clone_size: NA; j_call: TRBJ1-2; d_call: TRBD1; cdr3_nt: TGTGCCAGCAGTTTCGGCGGACAGGGGATTGGTGGCTACACCTTC; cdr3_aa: CASSFGGQGIGGYTF
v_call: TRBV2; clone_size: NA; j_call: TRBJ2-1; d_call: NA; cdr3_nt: TGTGCCAGCATTATTAGGGGTGAGCAGTTCTTC; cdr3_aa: CASIIRGEQFF
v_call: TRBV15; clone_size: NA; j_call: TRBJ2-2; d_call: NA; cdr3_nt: TGTGCCACCAGCAGAGGGCCAGGGTCCGACACCGGGGAGCTGTTTTTT; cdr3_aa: CATSRGPGSDTGELFF
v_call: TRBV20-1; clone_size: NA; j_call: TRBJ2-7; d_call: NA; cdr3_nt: TGCAGTGTTGGCGGAAACGAGCAGTACTTC; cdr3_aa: CSVGGNEQYF
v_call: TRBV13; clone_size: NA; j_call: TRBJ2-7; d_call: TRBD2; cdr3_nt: TGTGCCAGCAGCCGCAGCGGGACCTACGAGCAGTACTTC; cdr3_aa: CASSRSGTYEQYF
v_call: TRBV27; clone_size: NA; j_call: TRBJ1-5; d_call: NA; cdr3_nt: TGTGCCAGCAGTTTAAGGAGCGGTCAGCCCCAGCATTTT; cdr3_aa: CASSLRSGQPQHF